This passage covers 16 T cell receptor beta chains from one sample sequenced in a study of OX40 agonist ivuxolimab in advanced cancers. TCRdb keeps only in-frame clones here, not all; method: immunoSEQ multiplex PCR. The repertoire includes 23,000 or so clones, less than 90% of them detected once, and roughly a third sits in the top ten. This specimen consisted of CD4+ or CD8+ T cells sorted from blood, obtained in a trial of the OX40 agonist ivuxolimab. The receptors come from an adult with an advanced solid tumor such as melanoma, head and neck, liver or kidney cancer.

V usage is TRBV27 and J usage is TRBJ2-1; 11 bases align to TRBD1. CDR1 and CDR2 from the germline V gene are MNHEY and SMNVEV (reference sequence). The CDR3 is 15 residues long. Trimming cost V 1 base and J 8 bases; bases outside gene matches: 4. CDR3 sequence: CASSLWDRGRYEQFF. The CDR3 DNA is TGTGCCAGCAGTTTATGGGACAGGGGGAGGTATGAGCAGTTCTTC.

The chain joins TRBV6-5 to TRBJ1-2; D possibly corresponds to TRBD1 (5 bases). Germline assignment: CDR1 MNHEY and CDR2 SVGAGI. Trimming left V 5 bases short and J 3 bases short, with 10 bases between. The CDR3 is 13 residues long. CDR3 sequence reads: CASSGDLYYGYTF. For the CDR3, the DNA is TGTGCCAGCAGTGGGGACCTCTACTATGGCTACACCTTC.

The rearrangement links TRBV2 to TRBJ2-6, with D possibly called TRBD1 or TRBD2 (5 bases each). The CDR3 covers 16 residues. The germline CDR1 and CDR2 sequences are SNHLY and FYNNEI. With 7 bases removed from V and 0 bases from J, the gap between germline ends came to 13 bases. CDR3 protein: CASTWDGFSGANVLTF. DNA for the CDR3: TGTGCCAGCACCTGGGACGGATTCTCTGGGGCCAACGTCCTGACTTTC.

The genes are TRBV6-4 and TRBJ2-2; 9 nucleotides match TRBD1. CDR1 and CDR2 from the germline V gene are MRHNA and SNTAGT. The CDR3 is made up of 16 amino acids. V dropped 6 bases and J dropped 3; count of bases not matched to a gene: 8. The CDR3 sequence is CASSKNRGRDTGELFF. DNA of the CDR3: TGTGCCAGCAGCAAAAACAGGGGGCGCGACACCGGGGAGCTGTTTTTT.

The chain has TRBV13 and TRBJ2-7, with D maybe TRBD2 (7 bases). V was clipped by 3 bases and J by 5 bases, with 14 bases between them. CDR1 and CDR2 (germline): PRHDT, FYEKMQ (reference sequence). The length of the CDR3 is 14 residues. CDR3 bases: TGTGCCAGCAGCTTTAAGGGGGGGACGGACGAGCAGTACTTC. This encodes CASSFKGGTDEQYF.

CDR3 nucleotides: TGCGCCAGCAGCCTCTACCCTACAGGGACAGGGGCTGAAGATACGCAGTATTTT. Translated: CASSLYPTGTGAEDTQYF. The chain is built from TRBV5-1 and TRBJ2-3; 10 bases align to TRBD1. J gave up 5 bases and V 4 bases, and 16 bases lay outside the gene matches. Germline V gene data show CDR1 as SGHRS and CDR2 as YFSETQ. CDR3 length: 18 amino acids.

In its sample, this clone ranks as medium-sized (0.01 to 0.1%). CDR3 sequence: CASSQESALERSEQYF. The CDR3 bases are TGCGCCAGCAGCCAAGAATCGGCCCTCGAACGGTCTGAGCAGTACTTC. The V gene is TRBV23-1, the J gene TRBJ2-7; D is uncertain. Being an ORF, TRBV23-1 has a function that is uncertain. V was clipped by 6 bases and J by 7 bases, with 25 bases between them. The CDR3 is made up of 16 amino acids.

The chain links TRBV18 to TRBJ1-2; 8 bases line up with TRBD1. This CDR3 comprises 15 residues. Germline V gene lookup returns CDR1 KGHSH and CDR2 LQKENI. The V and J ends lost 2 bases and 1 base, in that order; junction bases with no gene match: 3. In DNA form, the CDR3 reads TGTGCCAGCTCACCAGCCACAGGGGGTAACTATGGCTACACCTTC. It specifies CASSPATGGNYGYTF.

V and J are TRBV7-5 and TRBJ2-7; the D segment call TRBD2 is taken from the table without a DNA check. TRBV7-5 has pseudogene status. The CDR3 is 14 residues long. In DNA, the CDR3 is TGTGCCAGCAGCTTGGGGGCCGGGGGGGACGAGCAGTACTTC. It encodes CASSLGAGGDEQYF.

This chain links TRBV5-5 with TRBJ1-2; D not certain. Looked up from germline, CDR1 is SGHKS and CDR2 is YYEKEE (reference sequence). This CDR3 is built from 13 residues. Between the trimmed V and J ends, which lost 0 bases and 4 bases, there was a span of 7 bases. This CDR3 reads CASSLGQPYGYTF. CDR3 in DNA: TGTGCCAGCAGCTTGGGTCAGCCCTATGGCTACACCTTC.

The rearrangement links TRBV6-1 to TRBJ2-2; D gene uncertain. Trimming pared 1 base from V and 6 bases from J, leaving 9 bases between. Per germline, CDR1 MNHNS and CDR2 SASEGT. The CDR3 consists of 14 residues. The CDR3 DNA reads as TGTGCCAGCAGTGAAGGGTTTGTCGCCGGGGAGCTGTTTTTT. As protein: CASSEGFVAGELFF.

This chain's CDR3 is CASSDLGTAGYEQYF. As DNA, the CDR3 is TGCGCCAGCAGTGATTTGGGGACCGCCGGCTACGAGCAGTACTTC. This rearrangement joins TRBV10-2 to TRBJ2-7; D is tentatively TRBD1 or TRBD2 (5 bases each). Germline loops: CDR1 WSHSY, CDR2 SAAADI. V lost 3 bases to trimming and J lost 3 bases, with 15 bases between them. The CDR3 is 15 amino acids.

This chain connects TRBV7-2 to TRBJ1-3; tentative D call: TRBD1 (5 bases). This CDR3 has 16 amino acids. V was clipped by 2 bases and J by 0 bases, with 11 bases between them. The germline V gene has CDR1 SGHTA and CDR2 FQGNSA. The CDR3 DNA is TGTGCCAGCAGCTTATATGGGGCGAACTCTGGAAACACCATATATTTT. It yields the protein CASSLYGANSGNTIYF. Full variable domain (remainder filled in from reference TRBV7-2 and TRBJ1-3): GAGVSQSPSNKVTEKGKDVELRCDPISGHTALYWYRQSLGQGLEFLIYFQGNSAPDKSGLPSDRFSAERTGGSVSTLTIQRTQQEDSAVYLCASSLYGANSGNTIYFGEGSWLTVV.

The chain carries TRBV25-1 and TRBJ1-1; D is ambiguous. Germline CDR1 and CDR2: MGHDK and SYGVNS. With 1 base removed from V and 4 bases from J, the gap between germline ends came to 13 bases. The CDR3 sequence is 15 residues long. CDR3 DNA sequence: TGTGCCAGCAGTGAATCAGTCGGCGTGGGCACTGAAGCTTTCTTT. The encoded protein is CASSESVGVGTEAFF.

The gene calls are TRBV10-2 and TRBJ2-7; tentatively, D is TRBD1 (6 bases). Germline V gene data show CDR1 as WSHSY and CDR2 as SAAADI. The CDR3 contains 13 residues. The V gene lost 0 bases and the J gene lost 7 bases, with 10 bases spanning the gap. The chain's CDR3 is CASSESTGGEQYF. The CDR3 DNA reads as TGCGCCAGCAGTGAGTCGACAGGCGGGGAGCAGTACTTC.

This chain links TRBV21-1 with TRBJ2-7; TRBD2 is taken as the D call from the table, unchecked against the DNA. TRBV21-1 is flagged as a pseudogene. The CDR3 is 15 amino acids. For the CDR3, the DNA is TGTGCCAGCAGCGCGAGCGGTTCCTACCGATACGAGCAGTACTTC. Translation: CASSASGSYRYEQYF.